This is a list of T cell receptor beta chains from one sample in a study of response to subunit inactivated influenza vaccine. MiXCR, run by TCRdb on the RT-PCR reads, gives a single entry per CDR3 protein. The table shows roughly 500,000 distinct CDR3 sequences, with 16% occurring only once. The sample in question was CD4+ T cells sorted from PBMCs, obtained around 25 months after vaccination. The receptor set was obtained from a man aged 45-69 years who received an inactivated influenza vaccine. The CDR3 runs from the conserved cysteine through the conserved F or W. Fields, in order: CDR3 DNA, CDR3 protein, V gene, D gene, J gene, clone size. A D gene is named only where the DNA matches it firmly. Expanded clones get a size class; other rows say once, few or many, or leave the size out.

TGTGCCAGCAGCTACCGGGACAGTCGACAGTACTTC | CASSYRDSRQYF | TRBV21-1 | . | TRBJ2-4 | few
TGTGCCAGCAGACCCGACAGGTTCTCTGAAGCTTTCTTT | CASRPDRFSEAFF | TRBV6-1 | . | TRBJ1-1 | .
TGTCCCAGCAGCCTGGGATCGCGAGAGACCCAGTACTTC | CPSSLGSRETQYF | TRBV14 | . | TRBJ2-5 | .
TGTGCCAGCAGTTTAAGACAGTCAGCCAAAAACATTCAGTACTTC | CASSLRQSAKNIQYF | TRBV12-3/TRBV12-4 | . | TRBJ2-4 | few
TGCGCCAGCGGGGCGGGTCTCGGAGAAAAACTGTTTTTT | CASGAGLGEKLFF | TRBV5-1 | . | TRBJ1-4 | few
TGCAGTGCCAGGGACATTAATAGCAATCAGCCCCAGCATTTT | CSARDINSNQPQHF | TRBV20-1 | . | TRBJ1-5 | few
TGCGCCAGCACAAGCGGACTGACGAACACCGGGGAGCTGTTTTTT | CASTSGLTNTGELFF | TRBV5-1 | . | TRBJ2-2 | .
TGCGCCAGCAGCCCTGGACAGGGTCGGAGCTACACCTTC | CASSPGQGRSYTF | TRBV5-1 | TRBD1 | TRBJ1-2 | .
TGCGCCAGCAGCCAGGGACAGGGGCCCACCGGGGAGCTGTTTTTT | CASSQGQGPTGELFF | TRBV4-3 | TRBD1 | TRBJ2-2 | .
TGTGCCACGGGAGGGAACTCCTATAATTCACCCCTCCACTTT | CATGGNSYNSPLHF | TRBV15 | . | TRBJ1-6 | few
TGCGCCAGCAGCTTCGGACCGATGACTAATGAAAAACTGTTTTTT | CASSFGPMTNEKLFF | TRBV5-1 | . | TRBJ1-4 | few
TGTGCCAGCAGTTACGTGTCTAGCGGGTACAATGAGCAGTTCTTC | CASSYVSSGYNEQFF | TRBV6-2/TRBV6-3 | TRBD2 | TRBJ2-1 | many
TGTGCCAGCAGTTACACGGGGTTGAACACCGGGGAGCTGTTTTTT | CASSYTGLNTGELFF | TRBV6-5 | . | TRBJ2-2 | .
TGTGCCAGCAGCTCACAGGCAGGGGTCGAGCAGTACTTC | CASSSQAGVEQYF | TRBV7-9 | . | TRBJ2-7 | .
TGCGCCAGCAGCTTCCCCTACAGCCCGGATACGCAGTATTTT | CASSFPYSPDTQYF | TRBV5-1 | . | TRBJ2-3 | few
TGTGCCAGCAGCTTAGGCGAAGCGGCCTCCTACGAGCAGTACTTC | CASSLGEAASYEQYF | TRBV7-9 | . | TRBJ2-7 | .
TGCGCCAGCAGCACAGACAGCAACTATGGCTACACCTTC | CASSTDSNYGYTF | TRBV5-1 | . | TRBJ1-2 | .
TGTGCCAGCAGTTCCGCAAACAGCAATGAAAAACTGTTTTTT | CASSSANSNEKLFF | TRBV6-5 | . | TRBJ1-4 | few
TGTGCCAGCAGTCCCCGACTAGCGGGACACTACGAGCAGTACTTC | CASSPRLAGHYEQYF | TRBV12-3/TRBV12-4 | TRBD2 | TRBJ2-7 | few
TGTGCCAGCAGTTCCCAACGGAATACGCAGTATTTT | CASSSQRNTQYF | TRBV28 | . | TRBJ2-3 | many
TGCGCCAGCAGCTTGTATGGAGGTGTATACCAAGAGACCCAGTACTTC | CASSLYGGVYQETQYF | TRBV5-1 | . | TRBJ2-5 | few
TGTGCCAGCAGTTTGAACGGGGCCCGGGAGCAGTACTTC | CASSLNGAREQYF | TRBV12-3/TRBV12-4 | . | TRBJ2-7 | few
TGCGCCAGCAGCCAAATAACAGGGTCCAATCAGCCCCAGCATTTT | CASSQITGSNQPQHF | TRBV4-3 | . | TRBJ1-5 | few
TGTGCCAGCAGCCAAGAAGGGGGACCAACTTCGAACACCGGGGAGCTGTTTTTT | CASSQEGGPTSNTGELFF | TRBV4-2 | . | TRBJ2-2 | few
TGCAGTGCTATTGGAGGCTACAATCAGCCCCAGCATTTT | CSAIGGYNQPQHF | TRBV20-1 | . | TRBJ1-5 | few
TGTGCCAGCAGCTTATTATCAGGATCCGGCTACACCTTC | CASSLLSGSGYTF | TRBV7-9 | . | TRBJ1-2 | .
TGTGCCAGCAGTTACAGAAGCGGTTCGGGAAATGAGCAGTTCTTC | CASSYRSGSGNEQFF | TRBV6-2/TRBV6-3 | . | TRBJ2-1 | few
TGTGCCGCCGGAGGGGATAACACAGATACGCAGTATTTT | CAAGGDNTDTQYF | TRBV10-3 | . | TRBJ2-3 | many
TGTGCCAGCCTACTAGCGGGAGAAAATGAGCAGTTCTTC | CASLLAGENEQFF | TRBV7-9 | TRBD2 | TRBJ2-1 | .
TGTGCCAGCAGCTTACAGGATTACAATGAGCAGTTCTTC | CASSLQDYNEQFF | TRBV5-4 | . | TRBJ2-1 | .
TGCAGTGCAATAACGGGGGGGCTCGGATACGAGCAGTACTTC | CSAITGGLGYEQYF | TRBV20-1 | TRBD2 | TRBJ2-7 | .